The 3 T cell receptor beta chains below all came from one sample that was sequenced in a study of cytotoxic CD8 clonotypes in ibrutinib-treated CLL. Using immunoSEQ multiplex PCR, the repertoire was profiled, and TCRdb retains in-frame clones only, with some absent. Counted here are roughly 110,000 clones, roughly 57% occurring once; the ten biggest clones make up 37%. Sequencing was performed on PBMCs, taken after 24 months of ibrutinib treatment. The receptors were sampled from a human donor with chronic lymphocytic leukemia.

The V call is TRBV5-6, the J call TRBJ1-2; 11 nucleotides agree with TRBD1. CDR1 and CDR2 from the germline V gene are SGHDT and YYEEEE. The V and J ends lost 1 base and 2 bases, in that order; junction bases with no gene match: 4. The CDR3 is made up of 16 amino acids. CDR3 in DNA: TGTGCCAGCAGCTTGAGGACAGGGGGCCTCAACTATGGCTACACCTTC. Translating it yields CASSLRTGGLNYGYTF.

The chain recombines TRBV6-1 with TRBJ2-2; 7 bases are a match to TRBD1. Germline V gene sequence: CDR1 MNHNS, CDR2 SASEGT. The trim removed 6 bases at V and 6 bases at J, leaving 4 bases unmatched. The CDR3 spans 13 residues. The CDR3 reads CASRTGQSGELFF. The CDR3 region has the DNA TGTGCCAGCAGAACGGGACAGTCCGGGGAGCTGTTTTTT.

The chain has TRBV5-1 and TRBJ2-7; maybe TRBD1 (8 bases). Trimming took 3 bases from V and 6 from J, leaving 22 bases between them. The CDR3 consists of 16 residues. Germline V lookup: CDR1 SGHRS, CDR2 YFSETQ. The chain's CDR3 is CASSSLGQGGVGEQYF. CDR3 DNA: TGCGCCAGCAGCTCCCTAGGACAGGGAGGGGTCGGCGAGCAGTACTTC.